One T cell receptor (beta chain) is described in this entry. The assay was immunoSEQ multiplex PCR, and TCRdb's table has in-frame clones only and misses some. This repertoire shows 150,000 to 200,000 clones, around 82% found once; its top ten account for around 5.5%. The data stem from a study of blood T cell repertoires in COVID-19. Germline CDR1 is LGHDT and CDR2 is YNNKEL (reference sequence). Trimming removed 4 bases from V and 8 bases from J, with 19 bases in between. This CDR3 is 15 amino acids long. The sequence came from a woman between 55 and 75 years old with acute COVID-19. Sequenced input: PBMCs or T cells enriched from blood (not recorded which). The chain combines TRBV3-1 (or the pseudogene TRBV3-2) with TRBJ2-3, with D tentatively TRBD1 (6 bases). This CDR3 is CASSLGTSPTTTQYF. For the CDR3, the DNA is TGTGCCAGCAGCCTCGGGACAAGCCCTACAACTACGCAGTATTTT.